Listed below are T cell receptor beta chains from one sample, sequenced in a study of control samples from healthy donors and cancer patients. Some clones are missing from TCRdb's copy, which holds only in-frame ones; the method was immunoSEQ multiplex PCR. This sample has around 82,000 clones; around 87% occur once, and the top ten carry around 18%. Sequencing was done on a sample of blood. The source is a man in his fifties or sixties in good health. CDR3s leave out the opening cysteine and the closing phenylalanine or tryptophan.

V gene	J gene	CDR3 protein
TRBV7-9	TRBJ2-7	ASSGVPAASGKFEQY
TRBV24-1	TRBJ2-5	ATSETNRAETQY
TRBV28	TRBJ2-3	ASSSRGVGTDTQY
TRBV5-1	TRBJ1-1	ASSPFARVGNTEAF
TRBV11-2	TRBJ2-2	ASSSLQGGTGELF
TRBV13	TRBJ1-4	ASSPGSNEKLF
TRBV11-2	TRBJ1-5	ASSLRADNQPQH
TRBV18	TRBJ1-6	ASSQGQELDSPLH
TRBV3-1/TRBV3-2	TRBJ1-4	ASSSPGEKLF
TRBV11-1	TRBJ1-1	ASSPRDRIHTEAF
TRBV11-3	TRBJ2-3	ASSFAAGAGFDTQY
TRBV14	TRBJ2-1	ASSRGVSGRFLEQF
TRBV2	TRBJ1-2	ASSFMDRVGGYT
TRBV5-1	TRBJ2-1	ASSFQTSGKDNEQF
TRBV5-8	TRBJ1-2	ASSPWRETNYGYT
TRBV30	TRBJ1-3	AWSVQSGNTIY
TRBV20-1	TRBJ2-3	SASIRTWSTDTQY
TRBV4-3	TRBJ1-5	ASSQEGHINQPQH
TRBV2	TRBJ1-2	ASSEALPGAANYGYT
TRBV6-4	TRBJ1-5	ASSPRGPFYSNQPQH
TRBV10-1	TRBJ2-3	ASRDSYTDTQY
TRBV30	TRBJ2-3	AWSGGLAGWSDTQY
TRBV19	TRBJ1-4	ASSLRGLGTNEKLF
TRBV6-4	TRBJ2-2	ASSRTSGGADTGELF
TRBV7-3	TRBJ2-3	ASSDTGGSTDTQY
TRBV9	TRBJ2-5	ASSVGGVATQY
TRBV5-4	TRBJ2-5	ASSLGAAGGRETQY
TRBV10-2	TRBJ2-3	ASREGEDTQY
TRBV9	TRBJ2-1	ASSVAHGGLASGHEQF
TRBV18	TRBJ1-1	ASSPSRANTEAF
TRBV7-9	TRBJ1-3	ASSLYLGRGNTIY